The source of this T cell receptor (beta chain) is a study of cytomegalovirus exposure and HLA in healthy donors. Whole-study findings and limits: Sequencing probably produced one cluster of sequence variants that were highly shared. A later analysis found most CMV-associated TCR beta chains apparently HLA-restricted. In vitro checks showed that three CMV-associated chains really do target CMV antigens. Across donors, sequencing depth was assumed by presence/absence analyses to be roughly uniform.

The CDR3 extends over 18 amino acids. V shed 8 bases and J 2 bases; nucleotides not matched to a gene: 17. CDR1 is SNHLY, CDR2 FYNNEI, per germline. The study ran its PCR with 60 Vbeta and 13 Jbeta primers. Here immunoSEQ multiplex PCR was the method, and the copy in TCRdb shows in-frame clones only, minus some. The table lists approximately 120,000 clones, 75% to 85% of them singletons. Worth noting for this clone: No antigen is known for it.

The sample comprised PBMCs. The sequence was collected from a woman aged 45-65 years in good health and CMV-seropositive. This sequence joins TRBV2 and TRBJ2-1; TRBD2 matches 8 bases. This CDR3 reads CASSGSAVAGRPYNEQFF. CDR3 nucleotides: TGTGCCAGCTCCGGCTCTGCGGTAGCGGGAAGGCCCTACAATGAGCAGTTCTTC.